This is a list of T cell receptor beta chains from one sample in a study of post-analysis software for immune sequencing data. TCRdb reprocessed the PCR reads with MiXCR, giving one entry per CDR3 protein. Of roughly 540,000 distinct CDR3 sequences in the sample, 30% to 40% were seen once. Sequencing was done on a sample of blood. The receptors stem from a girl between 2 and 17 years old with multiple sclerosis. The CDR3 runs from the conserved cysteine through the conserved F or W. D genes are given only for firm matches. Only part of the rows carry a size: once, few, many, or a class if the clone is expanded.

CDR3aa: CASRLGLAGTDTQYF
CDR3nt: TGCGCCAGCCGCCTCGGACTAGCGGGCACAGATACGCAGTATTTT
abundance: few
d_gene: TRBD2
j_gene: TRBJ2-3
v_gene: TRBV10-1
len: 15

CDR3aa: CSASPSKEKLFF
CDR3nt: TGCAGTGCTAGCCCTAGCAAGGAAAAACTGTTTTTT
abundance: .
d_gene: .
j_gene: TRBJ1-4
v_gene: TRBV20-1
len: 12

CDR3aa: CASSKSGEGYTF
CDR3nt: TGTGCCAGCAGTAAGTCCGGGGAAGGCTACACCTTC
abundance: .
d_gene: .
j_gene: TRBJ1-2
v_gene: TRBV12-3/TRBV12-4
len: 12

CDR3aa: CASSRYGTANEKLFF
CDR3nt: TGCGCCAGCAGCCGATACGGGACTGCTAATGAAAAACTGTTTTTT
abundance: few
d_gene: .
j_gene: TRBJ1-4
v_gene: TRBV5-1
len: 15

CDR3aa: CASSQGWEGTDTQYF
CDR3nt: TGTGCCAGCAGCCAAGGGTGGGAGGGCACAGATACGCAGTATTTT
abundance: .
d_gene: .
j_gene: TRBJ2-3
v_gene: TRBV3-1
len: 15

CDR3aa: CASSSNRDYNSPLHF
CDR3nt: TGTGCCAGCAGCTCAAACAGGGACTATAATTCACCCCTCCACTTT
abundance: few
d_gene: .
j_gene: TRBJ1-6
v_gene: TRBV7-9
len: 15

CDR3aa: CASSPWTGGSDEQFF
CDR3nt: TGTGCCAGCAGCCCCTGGACAGGGGGGTCGGATGAGCAGTTCTTC
abundance: few
d_gene: TRBD1
j_gene: TRBJ2-1
v_gene: TRBV3-1
len: 15

CDR3aa: CASRSRTGRSTEAFF
CDR3nt: TGTGCCAGCAGAAGCCGGACCGGGAGGAGTACTGAAGCTTTCTTT
abundance: .
d_gene: .
j_gene: TRBJ1-1
v_gene: TRBV6-4
len: 15

CDR3aa: CASSFSSENTEAFF
CDR3nt: TGTGCCAGCAGCTTCTCAAGTGAGAACACTGAAGCTTTCTTT
abundance: few
d_gene: .
j_gene: TRBJ1-1
v_gene: TRBV5-4
len: 14

CDR3aa: CASSLVLARETQYF
CDR3nt: TGTGCCAGCAGCTTAGTACTAGCCCGCGAGACCCAGTACTTC
abundance: .
d_gene: .
j_gene: TRBJ2-5
v_gene: TRBV7-2
len: 14

CDR3aa: CSARDPLNSDEQYF
CDR3nt: TGCAGTGCTAGAGACCCCCTTAACTCCGACGAGCAGTACTTC
abundance: .
d_gene: .
j_gene: TRBJ2-7
v_gene: TRBV20-1
len: 14

CDR3aa: CASSLLREYGYTF
CDR3nt: TGTGCCAGCAGTTTACTCCGGGAATATGGCTACACCTTC
abundance: few
d_gene: .
j_gene: TRBJ1-2
v_gene: TRBV12-3/TRBV12-4
len: 13

CDR3aa: CASSPSGAPYNEQFF
CDR3nt: TGTGCTAGCAGCCCTAGCGGAGCCCCCTACAATGAGCAGTTCTTC
abundance: .
d_gene: TRBD2
j_gene: TRBJ2-1
v_gene: TRBV7-7
len: 15

CDR3aa: CSAGADNEQFF
CDR3nt: TGCAGCGCTGGAGCGGACAATGAGCAGTTCTTC
abundance: .
d_gene: .
j_gene: TRBJ2-1
v_gene: TRBV29-1
len: 11

CDR3aa: CASSLKTGRPNNEQFF
CDR3nt: TGCGCCAGCAGCTTGAAAACGGGGAGGCCTAATAATGAGCAGTTCTTC
abundance: .
d_gene: .
j_gene: TRBJ2-1
v_gene: TRBV5-1
len: 16

CDR3aa: CASRSETGSTEAFF
CDR3nt: TGTGCCAGCAGGAGCGAGACAGGGAGCACTGAAGCTTTCTTT
abundance: .
d_gene: TRBD1
j_gene: TRBJ1-1
v_gene: TRBV3-1
len: 14

CDR3aa: CSVDGGYTEAFF
CDR3nt: TGCAGCGTTGACGGGGGCTACACTGAAGCTTTCTTT
abundance: .
d_gene: .
j_gene: TRBJ1-1
v_gene: TRBV29-1
len: 12

CDR3aa: CASHRGTEQFF
CDR3nt: TGTGCCAGTCACAGGGGTACTGAGCAGTTCTTC
abundance: .
d_gene: TRBD1
j_gene: TRBJ2-1
v_gene: TRBV3-1
len: 11

CDR3aa: CASSVFPDQPQHF
CDR3nt: TGTGCCAGCAGCGTGTTTCCAGATCAGCCCCAGCATTTT
abundance: .
d_gene: .
j_gene: TRBJ1-5
v_gene: TRBV9
len: 13

CDR3aa: CASSFGGRATEAFF
CDR3nt: TGTGCCAGCAGCTTTGGGGGGCGCGCAACTGAAGCTTTCTTT
abundance: .
d_gene: .
j_gene: TRBJ1-1
v_gene: TRBV7-3
len: 14

CDR3aa: CASSELASGGSPLHF
CDR3nt: TGTGCCAGCAGTGAGTTGGCCTCAGGCGGATCACCCCTCCACTTT
abundance: .
d_gene: .
j_gene: TRBJ1-6
v_gene: TRBV2
len: 15

CDR3aa: CSARGLLGDEQFF
CDR3nt: TGCAGTGCTAGGGGGCTCCTCGGCGATGAGCAGTTCTTC
abundance: few
d_gene: .
j_gene: TRBJ2-1
v_gene: TRBV20-1
len: 13

CDR3aa: CASSQEMGADYGYTF
CDR3nt: TGCGCCAGCAGCCAAGAAATGGGGGCGGACTATGGCTACACCTTC
abundance: .
d_gene: .
j_gene: TRBJ1-2
v_gene: TRBV4-1
len: 15

CDR3aa: CASRGGNQETQYF
CDR3nt: TGTGCCAGCAGGGGGGGAAACCAAGAGACCCAGTACTTC
abundance: few
d_gene: .
j_gene: TRBJ2-5
v_gene: TRBV12-3/TRBV12-4
len: 13

CDR3aa: CASSVGSDEQYF
CDR3nt: TGTGCCAGCAGCGTAGGTTCAGACGAGCAGTACTTC
abundance: few
d_gene: .
j_gene: TRBJ2-7
v_gene: TRBV9
len: 12

CDR3aa: CASSQGRTSGGYQETQYF
CDR3nt: TGTGCCAGCAGCCAAGGGAGGACTAGCGGGGGATATCAAGAGACCCAGTACTTC
abundance: .
d_gene: TRBD2
j_gene: TRBJ2-5
v_gene: TRBV6-1
len: 18

CDR3aa: CASNERGKYNEQFF
CDR3nt: TGTGCCAGCAACGAGCGGGGAAAATACAATGAGCAGTTCTTC
abundance: few
d_gene: TRBD2
j_gene: TRBJ2-1
v_gene: TRBV25-1
len: 14

CDR3aa: CASSSGLSYEQYF
CDR3nt: TGTGCCAGCAGCTCTGGACTGAGCTACGAGCAGTACTTC
abundance: .
d_gene: .
j_gene: TRBJ2-7
v_gene: TRBV5-6
len: 13

CDR3aa: CASSLKGGLSTDTQYF
CDR3nt: TGTGCCAGCAGTTTAAAGGGGGGCCTTAGCACAGATACGCAGTATTTT
abundance: .
d_gene: .
j_gene: TRBJ2-3
v_gene: TRBV27
len: 16

CDR3aa: CASSYGQGDEKLFF
CDR3nt: TGTGCCAGCAGTTACGGGCAGGGGGATGAAAAACTGTTTTTT
abundance: .
d_gene: TRBD1
j_gene: TRBJ1-4
v_gene: TRBV6-6
len: 14

CDR3aa: CASRAGRGQGTDTRYF
CDR3nt: TGTGCCAGCAGGGCAGGACGGGGGCAGGGCACAGATACGCGGTATTTT
abundance: .
d_gene: .
j_gene: TRBJ2-3
v_gene: TRBV7-9
len: 16

CDR3aa: CASSPFRDRGLNTEAFF
CDR3nt: TGTGCCAGCTCACCATTTCGAGACAGGGGTCTGAACACTGAAGCTTTCTTT
abundance: .
d_gene: TRBD1
j_gene: TRBJ1-1
v_gene: TRBV18
len: 17

CDR3aa: CASSESTSGGANEQFF
CDR3nt: TGTGCCAGCAGTGAGTCGACTAGCGGGGGGGCCAATGAGCAGTTCTTC
abundance: .
d_gene: TRBD2
j_gene: TRBJ2-1
v_gene: TRBV2
len: 16

CDR3aa: CASSSRTRPETQYF
CDR3nt: TGTGCCAGCAGCTCTCGGACTCGACCGGAGACCCAGTACTTC
abundance: .
d_gene: .
j_gene: TRBJ2-5
v_gene: TRBV5-7
len: 14

CDR3aa: CASSSPNNTQYF
CDR3nt: TGCGCCAGCAGCTCCCCGAACAATACGCAGTATTTT
abundance: few
d_gene: .
j_gene: TRBJ2-3
v_gene: TRBV4-1
len: 12